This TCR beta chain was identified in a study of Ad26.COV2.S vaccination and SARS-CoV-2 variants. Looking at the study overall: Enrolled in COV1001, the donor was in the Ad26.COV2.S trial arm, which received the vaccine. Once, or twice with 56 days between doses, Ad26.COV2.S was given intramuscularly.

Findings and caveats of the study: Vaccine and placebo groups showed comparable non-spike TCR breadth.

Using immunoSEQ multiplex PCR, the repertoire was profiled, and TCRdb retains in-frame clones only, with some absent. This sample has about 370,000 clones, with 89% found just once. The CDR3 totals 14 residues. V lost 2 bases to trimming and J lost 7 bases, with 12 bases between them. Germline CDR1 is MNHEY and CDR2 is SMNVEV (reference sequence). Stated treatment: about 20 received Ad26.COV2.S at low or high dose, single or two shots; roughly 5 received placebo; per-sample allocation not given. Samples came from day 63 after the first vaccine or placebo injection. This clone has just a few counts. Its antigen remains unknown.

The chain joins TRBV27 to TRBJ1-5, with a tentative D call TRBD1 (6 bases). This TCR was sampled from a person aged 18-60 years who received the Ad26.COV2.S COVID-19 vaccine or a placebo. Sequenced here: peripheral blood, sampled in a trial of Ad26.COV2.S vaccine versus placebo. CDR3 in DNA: TGTGCCAGCAGTTTAGGGGGAGACAGGCAGCCCCAGCATTTT. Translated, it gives CASSLGGDRQPQHF.